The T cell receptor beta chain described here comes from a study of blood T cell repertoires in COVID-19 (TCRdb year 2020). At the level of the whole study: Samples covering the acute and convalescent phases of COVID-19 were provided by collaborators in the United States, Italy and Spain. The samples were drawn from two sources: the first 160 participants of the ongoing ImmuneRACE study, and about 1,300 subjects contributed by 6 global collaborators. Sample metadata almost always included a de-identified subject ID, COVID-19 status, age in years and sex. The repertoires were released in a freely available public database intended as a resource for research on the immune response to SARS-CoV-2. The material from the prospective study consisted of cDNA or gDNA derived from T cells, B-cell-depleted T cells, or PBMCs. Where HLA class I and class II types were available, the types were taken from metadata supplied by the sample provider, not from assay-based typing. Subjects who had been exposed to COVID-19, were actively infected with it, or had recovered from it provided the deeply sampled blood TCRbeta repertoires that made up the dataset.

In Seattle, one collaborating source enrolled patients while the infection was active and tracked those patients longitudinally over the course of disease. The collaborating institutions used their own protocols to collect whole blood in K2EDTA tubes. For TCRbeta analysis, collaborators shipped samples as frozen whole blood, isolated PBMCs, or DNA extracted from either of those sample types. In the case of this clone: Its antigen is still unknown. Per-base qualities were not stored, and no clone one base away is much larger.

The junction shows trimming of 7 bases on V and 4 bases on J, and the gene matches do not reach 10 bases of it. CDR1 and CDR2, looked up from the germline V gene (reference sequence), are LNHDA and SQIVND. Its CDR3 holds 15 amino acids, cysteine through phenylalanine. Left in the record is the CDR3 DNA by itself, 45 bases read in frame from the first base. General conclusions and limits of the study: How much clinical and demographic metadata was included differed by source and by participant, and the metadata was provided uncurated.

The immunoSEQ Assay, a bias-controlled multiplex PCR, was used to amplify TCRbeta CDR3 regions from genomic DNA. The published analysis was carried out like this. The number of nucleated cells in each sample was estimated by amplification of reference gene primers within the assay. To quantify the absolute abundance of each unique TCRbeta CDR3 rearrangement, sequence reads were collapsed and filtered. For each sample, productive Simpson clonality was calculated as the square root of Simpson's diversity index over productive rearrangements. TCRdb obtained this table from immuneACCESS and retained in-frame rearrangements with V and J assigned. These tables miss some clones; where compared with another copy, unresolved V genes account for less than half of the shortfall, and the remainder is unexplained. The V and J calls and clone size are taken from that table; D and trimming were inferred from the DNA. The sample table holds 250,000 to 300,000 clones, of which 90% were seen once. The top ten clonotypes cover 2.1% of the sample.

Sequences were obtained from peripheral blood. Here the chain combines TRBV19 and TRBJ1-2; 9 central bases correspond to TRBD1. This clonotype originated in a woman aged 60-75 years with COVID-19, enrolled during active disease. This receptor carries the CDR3 CASTLDRGSVYGYTF. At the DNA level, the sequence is TGTGCCAGTACCCTGGACAGGGGATCTGTCTATGGCTACACCTTC.